This TCR beta chain was sequenced during a study of T cells in Graves' hyperthyroidism and ophthalmopathy. Study background: Pretreatment peripheral blood was obtained at initial diagnosis.

The investigators amplified TCR beta CDR3 regions from RNA transcripts. The TCR CDR3 first-round RT-PCR relied on the HTBI primer set. TCRdb reprocessed the multiplex PCR reads via MiXCR and lists one record per CDR3 protein. The sample contains about 740,000 distinct CDR3 sequences, 13% to 15% of which appear only once. This clonotype was observed many times. Its antigen is as yet unknown. Study-wide points: Most thyroid clonotypes expanded above 0.001 were also detected in blood.

The receptor was derived from a woman between 18 and 29 years old with Graves' hyperthyroidism. The sample consisted of blood.

CDR3 protein: CATKSSTALNTEAFF. The DNA for the CDR3 is TGTGCCACCAAGAGTTCGACAGCTTTGAACACTGAAGCTTTCTTT. J is TRBJ1-1 and V is TRBV15; D possibly corresponds to TRBD1 (5 bases). Germline values: CDR1 LNHNV, CDR2 YYDKDF (reference sequence). V lost 7 bases and J lost 0, with 15 bases in between. There are 15 residues in the CDR3.